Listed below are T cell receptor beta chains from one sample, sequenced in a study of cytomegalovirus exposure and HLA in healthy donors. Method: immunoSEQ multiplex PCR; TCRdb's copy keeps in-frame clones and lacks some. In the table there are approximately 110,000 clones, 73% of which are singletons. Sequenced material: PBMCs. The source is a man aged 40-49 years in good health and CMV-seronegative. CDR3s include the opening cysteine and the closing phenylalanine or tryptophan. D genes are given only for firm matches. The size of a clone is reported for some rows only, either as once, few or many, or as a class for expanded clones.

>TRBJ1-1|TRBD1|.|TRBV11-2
CASSPKTGTEAFF
TGTGCCAGCAGCCCAAAGACAGGGACTGAAGCTTTCTTT
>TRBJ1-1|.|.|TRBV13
CASSLTAGEAFF
TGTGCCAGCAGCTTAACGGCAGGGGAAGCTTTCTTT
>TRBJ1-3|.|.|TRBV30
CAWSVRRDSGNTIYF
TGTGCCTGGAGTGTACGTAGAGACTCTGGAAACACCATATATTTT
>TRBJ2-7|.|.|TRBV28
CASRPGDYEQYF
TGTGCCAGCAGGCCTGGAGATTACGAGCAGTACTTC
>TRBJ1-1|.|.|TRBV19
CASIASAAMNTEAFF
TGTGCCAGTATTGCGAGTGCCGCCATGAACACTGAAGCTTTCTTT
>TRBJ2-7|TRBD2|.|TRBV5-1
CASSQSGGAGEQYF
TGCGCCAGCAGCCAGAGCGGGGGGGCGGGCGAGCAGTACTTC
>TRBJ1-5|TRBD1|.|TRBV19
CASSPRQGWESNQPQHF
TGTGCCAGTAGTCCTCGACAGGGTTGGGAGAGCAATCAGCCCCAGCATTTT
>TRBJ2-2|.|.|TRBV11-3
CASRGADGELFF
TGTGCCAGCCGGGGGGCCGACGGGGAGCTGTTTTTT
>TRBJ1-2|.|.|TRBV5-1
CASSLGANYGYTF
TGCGCCAGCAGTTTAGGGGCTAACTATGGCTACACCTTC
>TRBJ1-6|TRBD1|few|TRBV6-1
CASSGGRGRGSPLHF
TGTGCCAGCAGTGGGGGCAGGGGGCGCGGGTCACCCCTCCACTTT
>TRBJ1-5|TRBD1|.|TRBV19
CASSISGQGADNQPQHF
TGTGCCAGTAGTATTTCGGGACAGGGTGCCGACAATCAGCCCCAGCATTTT
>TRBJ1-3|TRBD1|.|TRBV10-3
CAISGGQNSGNTIYF
TGTGCCATCAGTGGGGGACAGAACTCTGGAAACACCATATATTTT
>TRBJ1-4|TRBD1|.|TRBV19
CASSASGTGYEKLFF
TGTGCCAGTAGTGCATCCGGGACAGGGTATGAAAAACTGTTTTTT
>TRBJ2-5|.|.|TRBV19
CASSIQGGQETQYF
TGTGCCAGTAGTATACAGGGGGGCCAAGAGACCCAGTACTTC
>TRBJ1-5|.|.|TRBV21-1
CASSKVESPIAGQPQHF
TGTGCCAGCAGCAAAGTGGAGAGCCCTATTGCGGGGCAGCCCCAGCATTTT
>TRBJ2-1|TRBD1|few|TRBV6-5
CASSYSTGTGGNEQFF
TGTGCCAGCAGTTACTCGACCGGGACAGGGGGTAATGAGCAGTTCTTC
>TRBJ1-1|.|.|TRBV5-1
CASSLDQGMNTEAFF
TGCGCCAGCAGCTTGGATCAGGGCATGAACACTGAAGCTTTCTTT
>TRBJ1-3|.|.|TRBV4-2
CASSQQPGSGGNTIYF
TGTGCCAGCAGCCAACAACCCGGATCGGGTGGAAACACCATATATTTT
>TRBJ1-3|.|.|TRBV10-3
CAISELRSGNTIYF
TGTGCCATCAGTGAACTGCGCTCTGGAAACACCATATATTTT
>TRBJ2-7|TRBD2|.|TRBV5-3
CARSWGLAMGIYEQYF
TGTGCCAGAAGCTGGGGACTAGCGATGGGAATCTACGAGCAGTACTTC
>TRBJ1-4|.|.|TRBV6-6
CASSWSRAGEKLFF
TGTGCCAGCAGTTGGTCCCGGGCGGGGGAAAAACTGTTTTTT
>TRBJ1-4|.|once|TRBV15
CATSREAGAEKLFF
TGTGCCACCAGCAGAGAAGCAGGGGCTGAAAAACTGTTTTTT
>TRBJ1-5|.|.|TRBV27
CASSFGGQGSNQPQHF
TGTGCCAGCAGTTTCGGGGGGCAGGGGAGCAATCAGCCCCAGCATTTT
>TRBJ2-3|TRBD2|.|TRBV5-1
CASSLGAGRTDTQYF
TGCGCCAGCAGCTTGGGAGCGGGGCGCACAGATACGCAGTATTTT
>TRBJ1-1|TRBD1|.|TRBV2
CASSAGQGNTEAFF
TGTGCCAGCAGTGCGGGACAGGGGAACACTGAAGCTTTCTTT
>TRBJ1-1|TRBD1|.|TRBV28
CASSSPGQGAEAFF
TGTGCCAGCAGTTCACCGGGACAGGGTGCTGAAGCTTTCTTT
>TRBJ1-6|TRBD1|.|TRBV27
CASSSGQGADSPLHF
TGTGCCAGCAGTTCTGGACAGGGGGCTGATTCACCCCTCCACTTT
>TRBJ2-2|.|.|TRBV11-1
CASCGTAYTGELFF
TGTGCCAGCTGTGGGACTGCATACACCGGGGAGCTGTTTTTT
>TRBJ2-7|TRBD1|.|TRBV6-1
CASSGTGGSYEQYF
TGTGCCAGCAGTGGAACAGGGGGCTCCTACGAGCAGTACTTC
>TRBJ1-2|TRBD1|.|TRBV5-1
CASSWGQGGDYGYTF
TGCGCCAGCAGCTGGGGACAGGGAGGAGACTATGGCTACACCTTC
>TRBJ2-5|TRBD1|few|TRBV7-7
CASSLGTGTGVWETQYF
TGTGCTAGCAGCTTAGGAACCGGGACAGGGGTATGGGAGACCCAGTACTTC
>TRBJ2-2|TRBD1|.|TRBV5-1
CASIGQDAGELFF
TGCGCCAGCATTGGACAGGATGCCGGGGAGCTGTTTTTT
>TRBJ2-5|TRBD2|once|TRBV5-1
CASSSTGGAGGYETQYF
TGCGCCAGCAGCTCCACCGGAGGAGCGGGGGGGTACGAGACCCAGTACTTC
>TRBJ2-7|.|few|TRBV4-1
CASSQDREQYF
TGCGCCAGCAGCCAAGATCGGGAGCAGTACTTC
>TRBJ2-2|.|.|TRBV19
CASNEAIGTGELFF
TGTGCCAGTAATGAGGCTATTGGGACCGGGGAGCTGTTTTTT
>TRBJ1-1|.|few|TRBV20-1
CSSPMNTEAFF
TGCAGCTCTCCTATGAACACTGAAGCTTTCTTT
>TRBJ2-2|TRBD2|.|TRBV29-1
CSGTIGGAIGELFF
TGCAGCGGGACCATCGGGGGGGCGATCGGGGAGCTGTTTTTT
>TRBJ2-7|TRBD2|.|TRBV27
CASSLGLGSYEQYF
TGTGCCAGCAGCCTGGGACTAGGCTCCTACGAGCAGTACTTC
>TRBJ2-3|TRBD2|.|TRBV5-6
CASSPLAGRSTDTQYF
TGTGCCAGCAGCCCTCTAGCGGGGCGAAGCACAGATACGCAGTATTTT
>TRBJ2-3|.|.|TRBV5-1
CASSLRGATDTQYF
TGCGCCAGCAGCTTGCGGGGGGCAACAGATACGCAGTATTTT
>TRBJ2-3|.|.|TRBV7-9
CASSPFDFADTQYF
TGTGCCAGCAGCCCCTTTGACTTTGCAGATACGCAGTATTTT
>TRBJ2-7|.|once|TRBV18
CASSPRKQGPGGFSYEQYF
TGTGCCAGCTCACCACGGAAACAGGGGCCAGGGGGGTTCTCCTACGAGCAGTACTTC
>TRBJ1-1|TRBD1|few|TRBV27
CASSLRRQGEAFF
TGTGCCAGCAGTTTACGACGACAGGGTGAAGCTTTCTTT
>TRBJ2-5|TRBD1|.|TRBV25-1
CASSFRPTGAGETQYF
TGTGCCAGCAGTTTCCGTCCGACAGGGGCGGGCGAGACCCAGTACTTC
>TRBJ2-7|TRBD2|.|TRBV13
CASSSGTSGGYSYEQYF
TGTGCCAGCAGCTCCGGGACTAGCGGGGGTTACTCCTACGAGCAGTACTTC
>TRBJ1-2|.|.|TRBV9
CASSPRSVPYGYTF
TGTGCCAGCAGCCCCAGATCCGTGCCCTATGGCTACACCTTC
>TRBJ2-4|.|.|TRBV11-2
CASTTSRGGYIQYF
TGTGCCAGCACCACCTCGAGAGGGGGATACATTCAGTACTTC
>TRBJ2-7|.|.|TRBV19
CASSISVTVLSYEQYF
TGTGCCAGTAGTATATCTGTGACAGTGCTCTCCTACGAGCAGTACTTC
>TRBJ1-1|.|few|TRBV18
CASSPATGPRFF
TGTGCCAGCTCACCCGCGACAGGACCACGGTTCTTT
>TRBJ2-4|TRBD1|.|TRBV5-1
CASSSGQGLPGTKNIQYF
TGCGCCAGCAGCTCGGGACAGGGGCTTCCCGGCACCAAAAACATTCAGTACTTC
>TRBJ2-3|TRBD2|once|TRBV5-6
CASSRLAGGSDTQYF
TGTGCCAGCAGCAGACTAGCGGGGGGTTCAGATACGCAGTATTTT
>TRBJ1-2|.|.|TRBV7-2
CASSLVLGHWGYTF
TGTGCCAGCAGCTTAGTCCTGGGACACTGGGGCTACACCTTC
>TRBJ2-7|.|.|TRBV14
CASSHRDRRTYEQYF
TGTGCCAGCAGCCATAGAGACAGGAGAACCTACGAGCAGTACTTC
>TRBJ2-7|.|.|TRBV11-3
CASSPSNSYEQYF
TGTGCCAGCAGCCCGTCGAATAGCTACGAGCAGTACTTC
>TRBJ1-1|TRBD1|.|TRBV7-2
CASSLGDRGYVEAFF
TGTGCCAGCAGCTTAGGGGACAGGGGGTACGTGGAAGCTTTCTTT
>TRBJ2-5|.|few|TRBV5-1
CASSSPGYAETQYF
TGCGCCAGCAGCTCCCCCGGGTATGCGGAGACCCAGTACTTC
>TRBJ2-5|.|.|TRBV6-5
CASSYVQQETQYF
TGTGCCAGCAGTTACGTCCAGCAAGAGACCCAGTACTTC
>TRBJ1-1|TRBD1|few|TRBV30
CAWSGQGDTEAFF
TGTGCCTGGAGCGGACAGGGGGACACTGAAGCTTTCTTT
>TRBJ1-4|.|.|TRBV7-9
CASSGGTATNEKLFF
TGTGCCAGCAGCGGAGGGACGGCAACTAATGAAAAACTGTTTTTT